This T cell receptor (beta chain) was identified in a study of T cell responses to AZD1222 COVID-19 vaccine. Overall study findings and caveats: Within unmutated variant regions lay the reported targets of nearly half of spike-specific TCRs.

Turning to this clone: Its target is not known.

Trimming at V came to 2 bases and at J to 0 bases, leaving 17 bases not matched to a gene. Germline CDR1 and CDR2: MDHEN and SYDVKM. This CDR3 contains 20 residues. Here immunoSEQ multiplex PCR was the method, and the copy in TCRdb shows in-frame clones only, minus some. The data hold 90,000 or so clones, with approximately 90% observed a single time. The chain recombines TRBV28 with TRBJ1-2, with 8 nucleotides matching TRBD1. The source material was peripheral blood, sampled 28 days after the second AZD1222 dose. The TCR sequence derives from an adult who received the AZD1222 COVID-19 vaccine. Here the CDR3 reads CASSLVSGQGFQGSNYGYTF. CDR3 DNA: TGTGCCAGCAGTTTAGTATCAGGACAGGGTTTCCAGGGGTCTAACTATGGCTACACCTTC.